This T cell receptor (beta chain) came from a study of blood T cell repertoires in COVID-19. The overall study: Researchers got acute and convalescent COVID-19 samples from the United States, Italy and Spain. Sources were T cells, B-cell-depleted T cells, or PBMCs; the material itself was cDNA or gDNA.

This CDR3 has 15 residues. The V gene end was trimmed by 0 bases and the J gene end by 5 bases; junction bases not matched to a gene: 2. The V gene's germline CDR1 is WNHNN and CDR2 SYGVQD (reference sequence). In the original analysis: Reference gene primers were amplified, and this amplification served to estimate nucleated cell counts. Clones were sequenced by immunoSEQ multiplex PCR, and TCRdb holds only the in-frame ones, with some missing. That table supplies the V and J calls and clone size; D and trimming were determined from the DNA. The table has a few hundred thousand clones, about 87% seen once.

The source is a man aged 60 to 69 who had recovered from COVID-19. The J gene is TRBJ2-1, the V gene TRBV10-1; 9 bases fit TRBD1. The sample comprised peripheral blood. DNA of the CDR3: TGCGCCAGCAGTGAGTCGACAGGGGGGAACAATGAGCAGTTCTTC. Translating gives CASSESTGGNNEQFF.